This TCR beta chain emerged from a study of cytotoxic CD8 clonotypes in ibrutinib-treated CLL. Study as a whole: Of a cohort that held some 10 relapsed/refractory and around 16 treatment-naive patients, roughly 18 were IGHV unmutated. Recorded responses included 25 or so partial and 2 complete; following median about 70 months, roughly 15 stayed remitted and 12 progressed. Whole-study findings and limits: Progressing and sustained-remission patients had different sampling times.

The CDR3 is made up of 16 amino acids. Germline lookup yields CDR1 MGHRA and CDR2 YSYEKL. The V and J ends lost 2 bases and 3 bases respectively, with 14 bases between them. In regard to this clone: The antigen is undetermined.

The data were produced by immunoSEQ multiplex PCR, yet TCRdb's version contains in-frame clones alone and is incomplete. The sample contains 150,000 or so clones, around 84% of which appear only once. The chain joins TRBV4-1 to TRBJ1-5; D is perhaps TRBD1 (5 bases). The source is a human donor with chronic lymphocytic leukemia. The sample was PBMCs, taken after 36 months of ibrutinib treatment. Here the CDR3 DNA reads TGCGCCAGCAGCCAACCACCTCAGGGCCTCAATCAGCCCCAGCATTTT. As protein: CASSQPPQGLNQPQHF.